The 18 T cell receptor beta chains listed next were all sequenced from one sample in a study of regulatory T cells in long-lasting Graves disease. CDR3-region Arm-PCR and iRepertoire HTBI primers produced the TCR beta libraries. TCRdb fed the multiplex PCR reads into MiXCR, producing one record per CDR3 protein. The data contain some 220,000 distinct CDR3 sequences, around a fifth of them singletons. Time point in this sample: newly diagnosed GD, antithyroid drugs for less than 3 months. Making the TCR library involved RNA that had been extracted from PBMCs. In addition, the sample was reused for a study of T cells in Graves' hyperthyroidism and ophthalmopathy.

The material was peripheral blood mononuclear cells (PBMCs), obtained at new diagnosis, from a patient treated with antithyroid drugs. These receptors came from a woman aged 25 to 39 with Graves disease.

The V gene is TRBV12-3 or TRBV12-4, the J gene TRBJ1-4; D ambiguous. CDR3 size: 13 residues. Trimming shortened V by 6 bases and J by 7 bases, and 12 bases separated the two germline ends. CDR3 sequence (DNA): TGTGCCAGCAGCGCCGGGGAGTCTGAAAAACTGTTTTTT. It specifies CASSAGESEKLFF.

This clonotype was picked up many times. The gene calls are TRBV6-1 and TRBJ1-5, with D possibly being TRBD1 (6 bases). The CDR3 has 15 residues. Trimming removed 7 bases from V and 11 bases from J, with 24 bases in between. Germline V CDR1 and CDR2: MNHNS, SASEGT. The CDR3 DNA is TGTGCCAGCAAAGGGGGGGTCCTCGTAGTCAGTGCCCAGCATTTT. This codes for CASKGGVLVVSAQHF.

This clonotype was counted at least ten times. The chain links TRBV28 to TRBJ2-1, with 10 bases identical to TRBD1. From germline, CDR1 is MDHEN and CDR2 SYDVKM. CDR3 length equals 17 residues. The ends lost 1 base at V and 3 bases at J; junction bases unmatched: 6. The CDR3, as DNA: TGTGCCAGCAGTTTATTGTGGGACAGGGGTGACTACAATGAGCAGTTCTTC. As protein: CASSLLWDRGDYNEQFF.

This clonotype was detected ten times or more. CDR3 nucleotide sequence: TGTGCCAGCAGTCCCCCTCCCAGCAGGGGGGCTTCCTACGAGCAGTACTTC. Translated, it gives CASSPPPSRGASYEQYF. This chain links TRBV27 with TRBJ2-7; perhaps TRBD1 as D (7 bases). CDR3 length: 17 residues. CDR1 is MNHEY and CDR2 is SMNVEV in the germline V gene (reference sequence). V dropped 5 bases and J dropped 1 base, with 21 bases sitting between them.

The V gene is TRBV11-2, the J gene TRBJ1-2; TRBD1 is a possible D gene (5 bases). V shed 1 base and J shed 4 bases, with 28 bases lying between them. CDR1 and CDR2 (germline): SGHAT, FQNNGV. CDR3 length: 20 amino acids. The CDR3 is CASSLAGGGTNPLGAYGYTF. The CDR3 coding sequence is TGTGCCAGCAGCTTAGCGGGGGGGGGGACGAACCCCCTCGGGGCCTATGGCTACACCTTC.

This clonotype came up many times. The J gene is TRBJ2-3, the V gene TRBV7-8; the match to TRBD2 covers 9 bases. The germline V gene encodes CDR1 SGHVS and CDR2 FQNEAQ. J gave up 5 bases and V 1 base, and 7 bases lay outside the gene matches. The CDR3 is 16 amino acids. Here the CDR3 reads CASSLEGGRARDTQYF. The CDR3 nucleotides are TGTGCCAGCAGCTTAGAGGGCGGGAGGGCCAGAGATACGCAGTATTTT.

This clonotype has more than one count but fewer than ten. This sequence joins TRBV10-2 and TRBJ1-2; 8 nucleotides match TRBD1. From germline, CDR1 is WSHSY and CDR2 SAAADI. The ends lost 5 bases at V and 4 bases at J; junction bases unmatched: 12. The CDR3 extends over 16 amino acids. The CDR3 nucleotides are TGCGCCAGCAGTCCTACCCTCGACAGGGGCGGCTATGGCTACACCTTC. Encoded protein: CASSPTLDRGGYGYTF.

This clonotype was recorded a few times. The CDR3 protein is CASSQSGTASSGNTIYF. The CDR3 DNA reads as TGCGCCAGCAGCCAGTCTGGGACAGCAAGCTCTGGAAACACCATATATTTT. The chain couples TRBV4-1 to TRBJ1-3, with TRBD1 matching 7 bases. V lost 3 bases, J lost 0 bases, and 8 bases stayed unmatched. Germline CDR1 and CDR2: MGHRA and YSYEKL. This CDR3 is 17 amino acids long.

At least ten counts were recorded for this clonotype. The J gene is TRBJ2-5, the V gene TRBV7-8; D is uncertain. Germline V gives CDR1 SGHVS, CDR2 FQNEAQ. The CDR3 runs 13 residues. Between the trimmed V and J ends, which lost 5 bases and 3 bases, there was a span of 10 bases. CDR3 coding DNA: TGTGCCAGCAGCCGAGACGGAAAAGAGACCCAGTACTTC. Amino acids: CASSRDGKETQYF.

This clonotype was counted many times. The chain uses TRBV7-9 and TRBJ2-3; D gene unclear. CDR3 size: 17 residues. Germline loops: CDR1 SEHNR, CDR2 FQNEAQ (reference sequence). Deletions cut 5 bases from V and 4 bases from J, with 22 bases between. The CDR3 is CASSATMAPNGADTQYF. CDR3 nucleotide sequence: TGTGCCAGCAGCGCCACTATGGCTCCCAACGGAGCAGATACGCAGTATTTT.

This clonotype was counted ten times or more. The chain is built from TRBV30 and TRBJ1-1, with D unresolved. V gave up 1 base and J gave up 1 base, with 13 bases separating them. CDR1 and CDR2 (germline): GTSNPN, SVGIG (reference sequence). The CDR3 extends over 15 amino acids. CDR3 DNA sequence: TGTGCCTGGAGTGGCGACGGAATAACGAACACTGAAGCTTTCTTT. As protein: CAWSGDGITNTEAFF. Using reference TRBV30 and TRBJ1-1 for the parts outside the CDR3, the full variable domain is SQTIHQWPATLVQPVGSPLSLECTVEGTSNPNLYWYRQAAGRGLQLLFYSVGIGQISSEVPQNLSASRPQDRQFILSSKKLLLSDSGFYLCAWSGDGITNTEAFFGQGTRLTVV.

The chain couples TRBV5-1 to TRBJ2-1, with TRBD2 matching 15 bases. Germline V CDR1 and CDR2: SGHRS, YFSETQ. The CDR3 spans 17 residues. J gave up 8 bases and V 4 bases, and 10 bases lay outside the gene matches. The CDR3 protein is CASSPRGLAGGVDEQFF. The CDR3 DNA follows: TGCGCCAGCAGCCCCCGGGGACTAGCGGGAGGAGTAGATGAGCAGTTCTTC.

This clonotype was seen ten or more times. The chain recombines TRBV11-2 with TRBJ1-5; the D gene is possibly TRBD1 (5 bases). This CDR3 is built from 15 residues. In germline, CDR1 is SGHAT, CDR2 FQNNGV. Trimming stripped 5 bases from V and 7 bases from J, with 18 bases between. This chain's CDR3 is CASSPGNRLVQPQHF. The CDR3 nucleotides are TGTGCCAGCAGCCCGGGTAACAGGCTAGTGCAGCCCCAGCATTTT.

This clonotype was observed many times. This rearrangement joins TRBV20-1 to TRBJ1-5, with D possibly being TRBD1 (6 bases). Germline lookup yields CDR1 DFQATT and CDR2 SNEGSKA (reference sequence). The CDR3 length is 14 residues. Trimming took 6 bases from V and 7 from J, leaving 19 bases between them. The CDR3: CSAFQNRAEQPQHF. CDR3 in DNA: TGCAGTGCCTTTCAGAACAGGGCAGAGCAGCCCCAGCATTTT.

This clonotype has a handful of counts. The chain carries TRBV20-1 and TRBJ2-3, with 8 nucleotides matching TRBD1. The CDR3 is 14 amino acids. Germline lookup yields CDR1 DFQATT and CDR2 SNEGSKA (reference sequence). V lost 3 bases to trimming and J lost 4 bases; unmatched junction nucleotides: 6. The CDR3 sequence is CSASLRGRADTQYF. The CDR3 DNA sequence: TGCAGTGCTAGCCTCAGGGGGCGCGCAGATACGCAGTATTTT.

This clonotype occurred a few times. The chain has TRBV29-1 and TRBJ1-1; D gene uncertain. Germline loops: CDR1 SQVTM, CDR2 ANQGSEA. Trimming removed 4 bases from V and 1 base from J, with 13 bases in between. CDR3 length: 14 amino acids. The CDR3: CSVATGPWNTEAFF. The CDR3 region has the DNA TGCAGCGTTGCGACCGGGCCCTGGAACACTGAAGCTTTCTTT.

The rearrangement joins TRBV19 to TRBJ2-3; 10 positions match TRBD1. Germline assignment: CDR1 LNHDA and CDR2 SQIVND (reference sequence). This CDR3 region has 14 residues. The V and J ends lost 3 bases and 4 bases, in that order; junction bases with no gene match: 1. The CDR3 nucleotides are TGTGCCAGTAGTATGACAGGGGGCGCAGATACGCAGTATTTT. It specifies CASSMTGGADTQYF. Supplemented by reference TRBV19 and TRBJ2-3, the full variable domain reads DGGITQSPKYLFRKEGQNVTLSCEQNLNHDAMYWYRQDPGQGLRLIYYSQIVNDFQKGDIAEGYSVSREKKESFPLTVTSAQKNPTAFYLCASSMTGGADTQYFGPGTRLTVL.

This clonotype has at least ten counts. This chain uses TRBV20-1 with TRBJ1-5; D is unresolved. V lost 6 bases and J 0 bases, leaving 12 bases between the germline ends. This CDR3 is 14 amino acids long. Germline-derived CDR1 and CDR2 are DFQATT and SNEGSKA (reference sequence). CDR3 residues: CSAAEVNSNQPQHF. The CDR3 nucleotides read TGCAGTGCCGCCGAGGTGAATAGCAATCAGCCCCAGCATTTT.